Listed here are 26 T cell receptor beta chains from one sample, sequenced in a study of T cell responses to AZD1222 COVID-19 vaccine. Profiling relied on immunoSEQ multiplex PCR, and the TCRdb table lists in-frame clones only, not all of them. The sample has around 180,000 clones; around 90% are singletons. The source material was peripheral blood, sampled on day 0 of AZD1222 vaccination. The receptor set was obtained from an adult in good health.

The gene calls are TRBV19 and TRBJ1-6, with 7 bases fitting TRBD1. Per the germline V gene, CDR1 is LNHDA and CDR2 is SQIVND (reference sequence). Trimming removed 10 bases from V and 9 bases from J; junction bases left unmatched: 9. The CDR3 covers 13 residues. The CDR3 coding sequence is TGTGCCACGGCCGCAGGGGGTATTTCACCCCTCCACTTT. It yields the protein CATAAGGISPLHF.

The rearrangement joins TRBV5-5 to TRBJ1-5, with unresolved D. The CDR3 runs 15 residues. Germline lookup yields CDR1 SGHKS and CDR2 YYEKEE (reference sequence). The V end lost 2 bases, the J end lost 0 bases, and 9 bases lay between the germline ends. CDR3 DNA sequence: TGTGCCAGCAGCTTCGGGCAGTATAGCAATCAGCCCCAGCATTTT. Its translation: CASSFGQYSNQPQHF.

The chain links TRBV24-1 to TRBJ1-5; possibly TRBD1 for D (5 bases). The V and J ends lost 0 bases and 5 bases respectively, with 7 bases between them. The germline gives CDR1 KGHDR, CDR2 SFDVKD. The CDR3 sequence is 14 residues long. CDR3 coding DNA: TGTGCCACCAGTGATTTGGGAGGGGATCAGCCCCAGCATTTT. The encoded protein is CATSDLGGDQPQHF.

The chain links TRBV19 to TRBJ1-6; D is undetermined. Trimming cost V 7 bases and J 0 bases, with 7 bases left between them. CDR3 length equals 14 residues. CDR1 is LNHDA and CDR2 is SQIVND in the germline V gene (reference sequence). The DNA for the CDR3 is TGTGCCAGTACATCCGTCTCCTATAATTCACCCCTCCACTTT. This gives the protein CASTSVSYNSPLHF.

The chain joins TRBV7-9 to TRBJ1-5; 10 positions match TRBD1. The CDR3 contains 16 residues. The V segment lost 5 bases and the J segment 1 base; nucleotides outside the gene matches: 5. Germline CDR1 SEHNR, CDR2 FQNEAQ (reference sequence). The CDR3 DNA follows: TGTGCCAGCAGCCCCGGACAGGGGGAGAGCAATCAGCCCCAGCATTTT. It specifies CASSPGQGESNQPQHF.

This chain connects TRBV7-2 to TRBJ1-4; 8 bases match TRBD1. V lost 5 bases, J lost 8 bases, and 4 bases stayed unmatched. The CDR3 extends over 13 amino acids. Germline V gene sequence: CDR1 SGHTA, CDR2 FQGNSA. The CDR3 region has the DNA TGTGCCAGCAGCCATACAGGGGGGGAAAAACTGTTTTTT. Its protein is CASSHTGGEKLFF. Combining the CDR3 with reference TRBV7-2 and TRBJ1-4 gives the whole variable domain GAGVSQSPSNKVTEKGKDVELRCDPISGHTALYWYRQSLGQGLEFLIYFQGNSAPDKSGLPSDRFSAERTGGSVSTLTIQRTQQEDSAVYLCASSHTGGEKLFFGSGTQLSVL.

The chain has TRBV4-1 and TRBJ1-5; possible D gene TRBD1, 5 bases. This CDR3 comprises 17 residues. V was shortened by 0 bases and J by 3 bases, with 15 bases between the two germline ends. Per germline, CDR1 MGHRA and CDR2 YSYEKL. CDR3 in amino acids: CASSQDDVDSYNQPQHF. In nucleotides, the CDR3 is TGCGCCAGCAGCCAAGACGACGTCGACAGTTACAATCAGCCCCAGCATTTT.

This clone was found once. The V gene is TRBV3-1 (or the pseudogene TRBV3-2), the J gene TRBJ2-5, with TRBD2 as a possible D gene (6 bases). V lost 0 bases and J lost 7, with 15 bases in between. Germline-derived CDR1 and CDR2 are LGHDT and YNNKEL (reference sequence). The CDR3 contains 15 residues. The chain's CDR3 is CASSQEGGRRGTQYF. CDR3 nucleotide sequence: TGTGCCAGCAGCCAAGAGGGGGGTAGGCGGGGGACCCAGTACTTC.

This sequence joins TRBV4-2 and TRBJ1-5; TRBD1 is a possible D gene (6 bases). The germline gives CDR1 LGHNA, CDR2 YNFKEQ. The V end lost 1 base, the J end lost 0 bases, and 7 bases lay between the germline ends. This CDR3 is built from 15 residues. CDR3 DNA sequence: TGTGCCAGCAGCCAAGTACAGGGTAGCAATCAGCCCCAGCATTTT. Translation: CASSQVQGSNQPQHF.

The chain couples TRBV6-5 to TRBJ1-2; 9 bases match TRBD1. The CDR3 totals 15 residues. The ends lost 6 bases at V and 7 bases at J; junction bases unmatched: 12. Germline loops: CDR1 MNHEY, CDR2 SVGAGI. CDR3 loop: CASSGGTGTRGGYTF. The CDR3 DNA reads as TGTGCCAGCAGCGGCGGGACAGGGACGAGGGGTGGCTACACCTTC.

This chain joins TRBV7-9 and TRBJ2-4; D is ambiguous. The length of the CDR3 is 11 residues. Per the germline V gene, CDR1 is SEHNR and CDR2 is FQNEAQ (reference sequence). Trimming pared 5 bases from V and 8 bases from J, leaving 7 bases between. The CDR3 region has the DNA TGTGCCAGCAGCCCGTCCGACATTCAGTACTTC. Encoded protein: CASSPSDIQYF.

The V gene is TRBV5-1, the J gene TRBJ2-1, with 10 bases fitting TRBD1. After removal of 4 bases from V and 5 bases from J, the junction contained 3 bases not matched to a gene. The CDR3 consists of 14 residues. Germline loops: CDR1 SGHRS, CDR2 YFSETQ. CDR3 in DNA: TGCGCCAGCAGCCGGGACAGGGGAAACAATGAGCAGTTCTTC. This sequence encodes CASSRDRGNNEQFF. The full variable domain, rest sourced from reference TRBV5-1 and TRBJ2-1, is KAGVTQTPRYLIKTRGQQVTLSCSPISGHRSVSWYQQTPGQGLQFLFEYFSETQRNKGNFPGRFSGRQFSNSRSEMNVSTLELGDSALYLCASSRDRGNNEQFFGPGTRLTVL.

This chain uses TRBV7-9 with TRBJ1-6; D unresolved. The CDR3 length is 13 residues. Trimming removed 5 bases at V and 11 bases at J, with 13 bases between. The germline V gene encodes CDR1 SEHNR and CDR2 FQNEAQ (reference sequence). The CDR3 DNA follows: TGTGCCAGCAGCCCCGATACGGGGACACCCCTCCACTTT. This gives the protein CASSPDTGTPLHF.

This clone was recorded a few times. The chain recombines TRBV6-2 or TRBV6-3 with TRBJ1-4; no definite D call. This CDR3 has 15 residues. V was cut by 5 bases and J by 7 bases, with 17 bases left in between. Germline V lookup: CDR1 MNHEY, CDR2 SVGEGT. Here the CDR3 DNA reads TGTGCCAGCAGTACCCACGCGACTAATCCTGAAAAACTGTTTTTT. Protein sequence: CASSTHATNPEKLFF.

The V and J genes are TRBV4-1 and TRBJ2-2; D is possibly TRBD1 (5 bases). V lost 0 bases, J lost 3 bases, and 8 bases lay in between. Germline V gives CDR1 MGHRA, CDR2 YSYEKL. This CDR3 is 15 amino acids long. The CDR3: CASSQDRGYTGELFF. The CDR3 DNA sequence: TGCGCCAGCAGCCAAGATAGGGGTTACACCGGGGAGCTGTTTTTT.

V gene TRBV19 combines with J gene TRBJ1-2, with D maybe TRBD1 (5 bases). V was trimmed by 3 bases and J by 3 bases, leaving 5 bases between them. Per the germline V gene, CDR1 is LNHDA and CDR2 is SQIVND (reference sequence). The length of the CDR3 is 12 residues. CDR3 coding DNA: TGTGCCAGTAGTATGGGACACTATGGCTACACCTTC. This sequence encodes CASSMGHYGYTF. The variable domain in full, with the rest retrieved from reference TRBV19 and TRBJ1-2, is DGGITQSPKYLFRKEGQNVTLSCEQNLNHDAMYWYRQDPGQGLRLIYYSQIVNDFQKGDIAEGYSVSREKKESFPLTVTSAQKNPTAFYLCASSMGHYGYTFGSGTRLTVV.

Only one count was recorded for this clone. This chain connects TRBV30 to TRBJ1-4; 7 bases are a match to TRBD1. In germline, CDR1 is GTSNPN, CDR2 SVGIG (reference sequence). The CDR3 is made up of 14 amino acids. V trimming: 4 bases; J trimming: 7 bases; junction bases outside the gene matches: 9. CDR3 nucleotides: TGTGCCTGGACCGGAATAGGGGGCCGTGAAAAACTGTTTTTT. Its protein product is CAWTGIGGREKLFF.

This chain connects TRBV18 to TRBJ2-7; a weak D match, TRBD1 (5 bases). Trimming left V 6 bases short and J 3 bases short, with 18 bases between. The germline gives CDR1 KGHSH, CDR2 LQKENI. The CDR3 covers 15 residues. In DNA form, the CDR3 reads TGTGCCAGCTCCTACGCCCAGGGTACGGGCTACGAGCAGTACTTC. Residues: CASSYAQGTGYEQYF.

This sequence joins TRBV4-2 and TRBJ1-4; the match to TRBD1 covers 10 bases. The J segment lost 2 bases and the V segment lost 3 bases, leaving 6 bases of the junction unmatched. Germline loops: CDR1 LGHNA, CDR2 YNFKEQ. The CDR3 is made up of 17 amino acids. Here the CDR3 reads CASSQGQGIGTNEKLFF. The CDR3 DNA reads as TGTGCCAGCAGCCAGGGACAGGGGATTGGCACTAATGAAAAACTGTTTTTT.

The chain carries TRBV4-1 and TRBJ2-4, with 7 bases identical to TRBD1. CDR3 length: 15 residues. With V trimmed by 0 bases and J by 5 bases, 4 bases remained unmatched. Germline-derived CDR1 and CDR2 are MGHRA and YSYEKL. The CDR3, as DNA: TGCGCCAGCAGCCAAGATCCGGGGACAGAAAACATTCAGTACTTC. Its protein product is CASSQDPGTENIQYF.

The V and J genes are TRBV27 and TRBJ1-2; D unclear. CDR3 length: 12 residues. Germline loops: CDR1 MNHEY, CDR2 SMNVEV (reference sequence). Trimming took 6 bases from V and 6 from J, leaving 11 bases between them. The chain's CDR3 is CASRTLGDGYTF. In DNA, the CDR3 is TGTGCCAGCAGGACCCTTGGGGATGGCTACACCTTC.

This clone was counted only a few times. The J gene is TRBJ2-7, the V gene TRBV6-6; D is unresolved. This CDR3 has 15 amino acids. In germline, CDR1 is MNHNY, CDR2 SVGAGI (reference sequence). Between the trimmed V and J ends, which lost 0 bases and 0 bases, there was a span of 9 bases. This CDR3 is CASSYSATLSYEQYF. In DNA, the CDR3 is TGTGCCAGCAGTTACTCGGCCACCCTCTCCTACGAGCAGTACTTC.

The chain combines TRBV6-5 with TRBJ1-5; no clear D gene. V lost 6 bases and J 5 bases, leaving 17 bases between the germline ends. Germline loops: CDR1 MNHEY, CDR2 SVGAGI. The CDR3 contains 15 residues. CDR3 coding DNA: TGTGCCAGCAGCCGCGGGCCCCGTCACGATCAGCCCCAGCATTTT. It encodes CASSRGPRHDQPQHF.

The chain carries TRBV28 and TRBJ2-5, with D perhaps given as TRBD1 or TRBD2 (7 bases each). Trimming took off 6 bases at V and 4 bases at J, with 21 bases between the two ends. Germline V gene sequence: CDR1 MDHEN, CDR2 SYDVKM. This CDR3 is 16 amino acids long. DNA for the CDR3: TGTGCCAGCAGCAGTTTAGGCAGGGGGGGACCAGAGACCCAGTACTTC. This gives the protein CASSSLGRGGPETQYF.

The chain combines TRBV7-9 with TRBJ1-1, with D maybe TRBD1 (5 bases). Trimming removed 4 bases at V and 0 bases at J, with 18 bases between. The germline V gene encodes CDR1 SEHNR and CDR2 FQNEAQ (reference sequence). This CDR3 has 17 amino acids. The CDR3 sequence: CASSSDSELYMNTEAFF. Here the CDR3 DNA reads TGTGCCAGCAGCTCAGACAGCGAACTCTACATGAACACTGAAGCTTTCTTT.

The gene calls are TRBV24-1 and TRBJ1-2; D is unresolved. Germline CDR1 reads KGHDR; CDR2 reads SFDVKD. The CDR3 extends over 13 amino acids. The V gene lost 5 bases and the J gene lost 8 bases, with 14 bases spanning the gap. The CDR3 nucleotides are TGTGCCACCAGTGGCCGAACAACGCGGGGCTACACCTTC. Translated, it gives CATSGRTTRGYTF.